This T cell receptor beta chain was recovered during a study of regulatory T cells in long-lasting Graves disease. The study, taken as a whole, reports: Persistent patients shared thousands of public clonotypes among themselves. Newly diagnosed patients shared fewer, at about a thousand.

This clonotype was counted ten times or more. The antigen is undetermined. The time point is: newly diagnosed GD, antithyroid drugs for less than 3 months. PBMC RNA was the source of the TCR library. Relying on iRepertoire HTBI primers and Arm-PCR of CDR3 regions, the team built TCR beta libraries. TCRdb re-analysed the multiplex PCR reads in MiXCR, keeping a single row per CDR3 protein. Among some 490,000 distinct CDR3 sequences listed, approximately 12% were seen once. These data are also associated with another study on T cells in Graves' hyperthyroidism and ophthalmopathy.

The sample was peripheral blood mononuclear cells (PBMCs), taken at new diagnosis, from a patient treated with antithyroid drugs. The clonotype was recovered from a young woman with Graves disease.

The CDR3 nucleotides read TGTGCCAGCAGCTTAACGGCGGGCCCTGTGTATGAGCAGTTCTTC. Amino acid sequence: CASSLTAGPVYEQFF. The chain uses TRBV11-2 and TRBJ2-1, with D perhaps TRBD2 (5 bases). The germline V and J ends were trimmed by 2 bases and 8 bases, with 16 bases remaining between them. From germline, CDR1 is SGHAT and CDR2 FQNNGV. The CDR3 has 15 amino acids. The complete variable domain, with remaining parts taken from reference TRBV11-2 and TRBJ2-1, reads EAGVAQSPRYKIIEKRQSVAFWCNPISGHATLYWYQQILGQGPKLLIQFQNNGVVDDSQLPKDRFSAERLKGVDSTLKIQPAKLEDSAVYLCASSLTAGPVYEQFFGPGTRLTVL.